This T cell receptor beta chain was recorded in a study of response to subunit inactivated influenza vaccine. Points from the study as a whole: Each seasonal influenza vaccination recruits few new T cells, the authors suggested.

MiXCR was run by TCRdb on the RT-PCR reads, yielding one entry per CDR3 protein. Of 500,000 to 600,000 distinct CDR3 sequences listed, 6.5% to 8% are singletons. This CDR3 comprises 13 residues. Germline values: CDR1 MNHNS, CDR2 SASEGT. V was shortened by 5 bases and J by 3 bases, with 11 bases between the two germline ends. This clonotype was seen only a few times. Its antigen is still unknown. V usage is TRBV6-1 and J usage is TRBJ2-7; D ambiguous. This TCR was sampled from a man aged 50-75 years who received an inactivated influenza vaccine. Sequencing was performed on PBMCs from blood, taken 23 to 25 months after vaccination. CDR3 loop: CASSRTLIYEQYF. The CDR3 bases are TGTGCCAGCAGTCGGACCCTAATCTACGAGCAGTACTTC.